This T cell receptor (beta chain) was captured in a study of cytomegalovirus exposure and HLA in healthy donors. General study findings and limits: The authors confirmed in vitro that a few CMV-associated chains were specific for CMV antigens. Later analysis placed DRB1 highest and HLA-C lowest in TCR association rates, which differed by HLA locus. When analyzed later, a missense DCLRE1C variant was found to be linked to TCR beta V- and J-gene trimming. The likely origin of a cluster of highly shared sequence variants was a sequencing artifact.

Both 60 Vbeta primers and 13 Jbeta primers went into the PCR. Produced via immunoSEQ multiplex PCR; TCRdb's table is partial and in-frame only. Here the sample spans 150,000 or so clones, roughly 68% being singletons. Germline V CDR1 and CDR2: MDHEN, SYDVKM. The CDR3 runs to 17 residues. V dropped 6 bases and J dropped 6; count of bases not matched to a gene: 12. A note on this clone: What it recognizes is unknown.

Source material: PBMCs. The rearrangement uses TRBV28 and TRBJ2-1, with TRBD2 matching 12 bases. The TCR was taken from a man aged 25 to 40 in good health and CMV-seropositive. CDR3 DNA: TGTGCCAGCAGCTCCTCCCGACTAGCGGGAGTATTCAATGAGCAGTTCTTC. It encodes CASSSSRLAGVFNEQFF.